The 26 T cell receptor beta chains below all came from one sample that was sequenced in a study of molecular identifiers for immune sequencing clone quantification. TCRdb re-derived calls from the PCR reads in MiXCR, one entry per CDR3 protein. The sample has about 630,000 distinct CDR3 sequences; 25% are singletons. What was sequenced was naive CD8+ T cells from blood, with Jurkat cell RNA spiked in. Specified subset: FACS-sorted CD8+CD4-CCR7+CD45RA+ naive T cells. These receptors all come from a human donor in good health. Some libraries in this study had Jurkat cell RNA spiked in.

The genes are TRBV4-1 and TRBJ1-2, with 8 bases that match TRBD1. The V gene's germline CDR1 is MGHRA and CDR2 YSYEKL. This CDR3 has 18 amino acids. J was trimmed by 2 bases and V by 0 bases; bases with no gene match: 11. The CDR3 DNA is TGCGCCAGCAGCCAAGACCCTGACAGGGGTCACTTCAACTATGGCTACACCTTC. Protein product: CASSQDPDRGHFNYGYTF.

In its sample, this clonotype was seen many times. The CDR3 reads CASSLQAGALDTQYF. CDR3 in DNA: TGTGCCAGCAGCTTGCAGGCAGGGGCCTTAGATACGCAGTATTTT. This sequence joins TRBV5-6 and TRBJ2-3, with D perhaps TRBD1 (6 bases). The CDR3 is 15 residues long. CDR1 and CDR2 (germline): SGHDT, YYEEEE. Trimming shortened V by 1 base and J by 5 bases, and 14 bases separated the two germline ends.

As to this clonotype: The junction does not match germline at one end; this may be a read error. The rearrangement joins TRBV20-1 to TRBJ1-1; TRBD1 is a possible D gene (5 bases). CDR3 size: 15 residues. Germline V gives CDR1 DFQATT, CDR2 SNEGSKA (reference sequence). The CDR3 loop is CGARGENIMNTEAFF. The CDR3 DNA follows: TGCGGTGCTAGAGGGGAAAACATCATGAACACTGAAGCTTTCTTT.

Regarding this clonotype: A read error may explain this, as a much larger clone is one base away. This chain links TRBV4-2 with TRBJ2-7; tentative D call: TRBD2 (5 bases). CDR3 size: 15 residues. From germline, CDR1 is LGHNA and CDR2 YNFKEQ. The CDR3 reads CASSQEGVGGYEEYF. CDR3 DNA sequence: TGTGCCAGCAGCCAAGAGGGCGTCGGAGGCTACGAGGAGTACTTC.

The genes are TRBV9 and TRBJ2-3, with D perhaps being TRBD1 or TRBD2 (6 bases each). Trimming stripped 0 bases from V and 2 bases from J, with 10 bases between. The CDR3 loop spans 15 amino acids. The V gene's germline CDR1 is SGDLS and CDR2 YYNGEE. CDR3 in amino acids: CASSVAGGPTDTQYF. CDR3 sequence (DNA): TGTGCCAGCAGCGTAGCCGGGGGCCCCACAGATACGCAGTATTTT.

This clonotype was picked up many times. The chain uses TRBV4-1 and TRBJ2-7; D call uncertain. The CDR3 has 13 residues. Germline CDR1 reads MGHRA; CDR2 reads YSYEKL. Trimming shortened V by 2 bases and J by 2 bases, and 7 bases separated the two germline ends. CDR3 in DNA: TGCGCCAGCAGCCAACTCTTGACCTACGAGCAGTACTTC. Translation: CASSQLLTYEQYF.

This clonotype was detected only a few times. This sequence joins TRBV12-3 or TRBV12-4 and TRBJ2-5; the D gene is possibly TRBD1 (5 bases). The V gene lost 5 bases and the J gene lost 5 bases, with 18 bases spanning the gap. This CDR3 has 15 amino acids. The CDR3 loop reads CASSPNQHSGETQYF. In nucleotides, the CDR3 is TGTGCCAGCAGTCCCAATCAACACTCAGGGGAGACCCAGTACTTC.

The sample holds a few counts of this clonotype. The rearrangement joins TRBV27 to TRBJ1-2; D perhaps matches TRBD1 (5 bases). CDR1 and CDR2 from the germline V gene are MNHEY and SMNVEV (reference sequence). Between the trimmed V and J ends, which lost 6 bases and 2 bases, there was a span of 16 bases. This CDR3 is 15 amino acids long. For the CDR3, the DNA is TGTGCCAGCAGCATCCAGGGAAAACAGAACTATGGCTACACCTTC. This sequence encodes CASSIQGKQNYGYTF.

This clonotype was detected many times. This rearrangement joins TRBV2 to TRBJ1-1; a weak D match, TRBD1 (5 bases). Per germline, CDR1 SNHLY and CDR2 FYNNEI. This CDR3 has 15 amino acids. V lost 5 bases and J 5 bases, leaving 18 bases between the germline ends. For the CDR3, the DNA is TGTGCCAGCAGTAAGCCCCAGGGAGAGGGGACTGAAGCTTTCTTT. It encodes CASSKPQGEGTEAFF.

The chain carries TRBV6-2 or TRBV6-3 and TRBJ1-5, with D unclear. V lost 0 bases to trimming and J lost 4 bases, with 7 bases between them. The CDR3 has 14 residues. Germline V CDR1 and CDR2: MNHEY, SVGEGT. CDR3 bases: TGTGCCAGCAGTTACTCGTTAGGGAATCAGCCCCAGCATTTT. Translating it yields CASSYSLGNQPQHF.

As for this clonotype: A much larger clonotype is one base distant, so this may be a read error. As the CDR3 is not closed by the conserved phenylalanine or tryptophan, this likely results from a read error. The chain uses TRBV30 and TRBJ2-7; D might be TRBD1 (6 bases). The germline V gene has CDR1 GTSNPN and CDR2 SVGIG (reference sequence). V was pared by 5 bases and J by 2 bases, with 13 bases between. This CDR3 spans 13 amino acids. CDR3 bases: TGTGCCTGGGAACCGGACAGTCCCTACGAGCAGTACTAC. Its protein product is CAWEPDSPYEQYY.

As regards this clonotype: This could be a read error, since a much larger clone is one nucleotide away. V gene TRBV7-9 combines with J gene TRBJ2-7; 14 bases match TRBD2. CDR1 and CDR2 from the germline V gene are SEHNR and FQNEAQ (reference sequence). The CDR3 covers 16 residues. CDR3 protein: CTSSSGTSGGHYEQYF. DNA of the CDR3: TGTACCAGCAGCTCCGGGACTAGCGGGGGCCACTACGAGCAGTACTTC.

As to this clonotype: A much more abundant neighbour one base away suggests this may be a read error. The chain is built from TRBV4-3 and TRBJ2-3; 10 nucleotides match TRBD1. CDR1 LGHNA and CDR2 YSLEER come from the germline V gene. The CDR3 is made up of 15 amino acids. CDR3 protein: CASSRDRGQTGTQYF. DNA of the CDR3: TGCGCCAGCAGCCGAGACAGGGGGCAGACAGGTACGCAGTATTTT.

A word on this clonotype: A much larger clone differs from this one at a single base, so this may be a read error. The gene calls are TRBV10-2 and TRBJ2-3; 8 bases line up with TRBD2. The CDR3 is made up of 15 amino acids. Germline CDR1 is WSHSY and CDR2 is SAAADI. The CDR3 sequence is CVSSVLAVGTDTQYF. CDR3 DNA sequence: TGCGTCAGCAGTGTACTAGCGGTCGGCACAGATACGCAGTATTTT.

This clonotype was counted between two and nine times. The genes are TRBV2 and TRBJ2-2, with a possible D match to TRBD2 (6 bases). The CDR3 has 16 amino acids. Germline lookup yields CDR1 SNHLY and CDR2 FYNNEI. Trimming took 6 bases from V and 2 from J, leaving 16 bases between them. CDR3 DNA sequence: TGTGCCAGCAGAAACCACCGGGACTTCAACACCGGGGAGCTGTTTTTT. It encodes CASRNHRDFNTGELFF.

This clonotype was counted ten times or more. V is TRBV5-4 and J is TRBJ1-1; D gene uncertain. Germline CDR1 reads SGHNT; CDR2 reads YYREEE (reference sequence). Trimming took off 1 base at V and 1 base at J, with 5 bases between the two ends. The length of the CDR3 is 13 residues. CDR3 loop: CASSLPKNTEAFF. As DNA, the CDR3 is TGTGCCAGCAGCTTGCCAAAGAACACTGAAGCTTTCTTT.

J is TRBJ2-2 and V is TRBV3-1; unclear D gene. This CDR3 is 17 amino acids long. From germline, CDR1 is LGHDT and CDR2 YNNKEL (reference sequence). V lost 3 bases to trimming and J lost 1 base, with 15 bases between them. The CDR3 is CASSHPGRNLNTGELFF. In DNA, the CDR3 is TGTGCCAGCAGCCATCCCGGACGGAACCTGAACACCGGGGAGCTGTTTTTT.

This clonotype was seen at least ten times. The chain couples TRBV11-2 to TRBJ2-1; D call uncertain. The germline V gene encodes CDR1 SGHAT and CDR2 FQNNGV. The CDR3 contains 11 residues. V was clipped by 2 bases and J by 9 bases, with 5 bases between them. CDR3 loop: CASSLSVEQFF. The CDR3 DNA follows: TGTGCCAGCAGCTTATCCGTTGAGCAGTTCTTC.

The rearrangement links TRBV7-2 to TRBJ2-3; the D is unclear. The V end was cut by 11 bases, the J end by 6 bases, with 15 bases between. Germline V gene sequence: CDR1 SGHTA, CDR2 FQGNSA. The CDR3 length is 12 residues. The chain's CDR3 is CAPGKAWDTQYF. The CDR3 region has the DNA TGTGCCCCTGGGAAGGCTTGGGATACGCAGTATTTT.

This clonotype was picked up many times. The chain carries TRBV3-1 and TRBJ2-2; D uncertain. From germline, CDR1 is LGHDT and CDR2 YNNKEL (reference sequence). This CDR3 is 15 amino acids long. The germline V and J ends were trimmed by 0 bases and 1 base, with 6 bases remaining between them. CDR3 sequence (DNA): TGTGCCAGCAGCCAAGATCTTGGGAACACCGGGGAGCTGTTTTTT. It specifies CASSQDLGNTGELFF.

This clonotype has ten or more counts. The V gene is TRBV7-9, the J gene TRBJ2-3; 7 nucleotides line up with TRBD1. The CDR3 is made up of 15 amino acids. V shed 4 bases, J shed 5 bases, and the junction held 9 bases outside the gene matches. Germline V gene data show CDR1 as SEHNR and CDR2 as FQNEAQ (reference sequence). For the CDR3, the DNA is TGTGCCAGCAGCTCGGTCCCGGGACAGCTAGATACGCAGTATTTT. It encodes CASSSVPGQLDTQYF.

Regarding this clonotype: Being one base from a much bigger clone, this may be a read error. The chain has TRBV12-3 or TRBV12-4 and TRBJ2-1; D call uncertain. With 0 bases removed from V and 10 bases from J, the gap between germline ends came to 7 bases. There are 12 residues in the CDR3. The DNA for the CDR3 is TGTGCCAGCAGTTTAGCGGATCGGGAGCAGTTCTTC. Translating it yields CASSLADREQFF.

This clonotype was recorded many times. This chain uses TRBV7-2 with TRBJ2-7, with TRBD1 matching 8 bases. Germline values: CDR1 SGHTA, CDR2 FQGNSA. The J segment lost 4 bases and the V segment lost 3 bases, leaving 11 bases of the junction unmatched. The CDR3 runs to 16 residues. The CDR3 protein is CASSLDRALPMYEQYF. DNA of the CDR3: TGTGCCAGCAGCTTGGACAGGGCCCTCCCAATGTACGAGCAGTACTTC.

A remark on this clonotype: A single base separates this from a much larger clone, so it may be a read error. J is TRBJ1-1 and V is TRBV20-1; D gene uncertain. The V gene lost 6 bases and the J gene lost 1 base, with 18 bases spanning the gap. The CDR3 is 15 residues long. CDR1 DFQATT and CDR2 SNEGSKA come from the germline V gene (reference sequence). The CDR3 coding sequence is TGCAGTGCCGCCGCCGCCAAGCGCGGGAACACTGAAGCTTTCTTT. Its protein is CSAAAAKRGNTEAFF.

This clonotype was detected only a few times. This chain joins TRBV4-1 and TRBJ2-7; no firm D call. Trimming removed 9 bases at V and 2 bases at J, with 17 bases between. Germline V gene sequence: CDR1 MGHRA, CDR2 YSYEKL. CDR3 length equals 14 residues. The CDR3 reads CASSPRAVPYEQYF. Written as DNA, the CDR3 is TGCGCCAGTAGTCCCCGGGCGGTACCCTACGAGCAGTACTTC.

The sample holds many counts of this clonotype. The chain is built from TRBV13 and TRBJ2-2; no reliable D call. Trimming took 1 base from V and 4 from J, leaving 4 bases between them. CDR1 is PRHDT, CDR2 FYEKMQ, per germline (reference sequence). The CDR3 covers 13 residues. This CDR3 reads CASSLALTGELFF. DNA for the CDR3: TGTGCCAGCAGCTTAGCACTCACCGGGGAGCTGTTTTTT.